This TCR beta chain is from a study of CD4+ T cells in melanoma. Germline V lookup: CDR1 SGHNT, CDR2 YYREEE (reference sequence). CDR3 size: 16 residues. Trimming took 0 bases from V and 0 from J, leaving 9 bases between them. Here immunoSEQ multiplex PCR was the method, and the copy in TCRdb shows in-frame clones only, minus some. The repertoire consists of 90,000 to 130,000 clones, with around 92% occurring once and the leading ten covering roughly 3.5%. The chain links TRBV5-4 to TRBJ1-4, with D unresolved. This TCR came from a human donor with melanoma. Sequenced: peripheral blood. In DNA form, the CDR3 reads TGTGCCAGCAGCTTGGATGGGGATCCAACTAATGAAAAACTGTTTTTT. Translated: CASSLDGDPTNEKLFF.